The rows below give T cell receptor beta chains drawn from one sample of a study of T cells expressing NK-cell markers. With the 5' RACE reads reprocessed, TCRdb shows one record per CDR3 protein and no DNA. The sample includes 200,000 to 300,000 distinct CDR3 sequences. The sample was blood T cells: a sorted CD56 or NKG2C T cell subset, CD4+ or CD8+ T cells, or bulk PBMC T cells (not recorded which). The source of these receptors is a woman between 18 and 70 years old in good health. Each CDR3 is given with its conserved first and last residue. The order of the fields is J gene, V gene, CDR3 protein.

TRBJ2-1	TRBV20-1	CSAPASGSKHEQFF
TRBJ1-5	TRBV28	CASIPGGSNQPQHF
TRBJ2-2	TRBV29-1	CSVATGGGSTGELFF
TRBJ1-2	TRBV20-1	CSARGARVGYGYTF
TRBJ2-7	TRBV4-1	CASSQVFARLDEQYF
TRBJ2-7	TRBV20-1	CSARGGGAGPTRVQYF
TRBJ1-1	TRBV11-2	CASSLGYINTEAFF
TRBJ2-5	TRBV11-2	CASSLIEETQYF
TRBJ2-3	TRBV7-2	CASSLEGSAPQYF
TRBJ1-1	TRBV27	CASSLFANTEAFF
TRBJ2-1	TRBV7-2	CASSLAGGASNEQFF
TRBJ1-1	TRBV11-2	CASSLAPGRPTEAFF
TRBJ2-1	TRBV6-2/TRBV6-3	CASTLASSYNEQFF
TRBJ2-6	TRBV7-3	CASSLSGGKPGANVLTF
TRBJ2-7	TRBV29-1	CSAAGLAYEQYF
TRBJ1-2	TRBV4-1	CASSQANYGYTF
TRBJ2-3	TRBV7-2	CASSLGQGVIDTQYF
TRBJ2-3	TRBV21-1	CASSKWWGRRPDTQYF
TRBJ2-5	TRBV29-1	CSVLTTPGTQYF
TRBJ2-7	TRBV3-1	CASSQSAGAGTWQYF
TRBJ2-5	TRBV6-2/TRBV6-3	CASSYPSQWVPDQETQYF
TRBJ2-5	TRBV29-1	CSVSGRLQETQYF
TRBJ2-1	TRBV14	CASSPPGAFTRNEQFF
TRBJ2-5	TRBV20-1	CSARERGRRETQYF
TRBJ2-7	TRBV19	CASSIGAFYPSYEQYF
TRBJ2-2	TRBV6-2/TRBV6-3	CASSYSRETGELFF
TRBJ2-2	TRBV2	CASSFKWGGTGELFF
TRBJ1-2	TRBV6-5	CASTRLGGETARFYGYTF
TRBJ2-3	TRBV5-1	CASSLLRGPDTQYF
TRBJ1-4	TRBV9	CASSKLGQANEKLFF
TRBJ1-1	TRBV14	CASSQRGRVVEAFF
TRBJ1-2	TRBV7-2	CASSHTRQGDGYTF
TRBJ2-3	TRBV4-3	CASSQDLMGGPPDTQYF
TRBJ2-3	TRBV18	CASSPNRGRTDTQYF
TRBJ2-5	TRBV12-3/TRBV12-4	CASSWTRKETQYF
TRBJ1-4	TRBV7-8	CASSLVSGRPNEKLFF
TRBJ2-3	TRBV7-3	CASSLKALRAGGSTDTQYF
TRBJ2-7	TRBV10-3	CAIRQVSYEQYF
TRBJ2-7	TRBV5-1	CASSLGRDRVVYEQYF
TRBJ2-3	TRBV5-5	CASSLGAGGRVDTQYF
TRBJ2-1	TRBV6-1	CASRGDSSSYNEQFF
TRBJ2-1	TRBV9	CASSPTRAGEQFF
TRBJ1-2	TRBV20-1	CSARGTGQSYGYTF
TRBJ1-3	TRBV12-3/TRBV12-4	CASSLTSFSGNTIYF
TRBJ2-3	TRBV7-2	CASSWTSGRADTQYF
TRBJ2-7	TRBV20-1	CSARNSGRNYEQYF
TRBJ2-5	TRBV20-1	CSARDGVQETQYF
TRBJ2-2	TRBV7-2	CASSKAANTGELFF
TRBJ2-2	TRBV9	CASSAALQGAKFAGELFF
TRBJ2-1	TRBV28	CASSSQDGGGNEQFF
TRBJ1-5	TRBV12-3/TRBV12-4	CASTLGQGWTNQPQHF
TRBJ2-7	TRBV10-3	CATTGGYEQYF
TRBJ2-7	TRBV5-1	CASSLTTSGRLGEQYF